The 8 T cell receptor beta chains presented below share a single source sample, sequenced in a study of T cells in Graves' hyperthyroidism and ophthalmopathy. Authors of the study amplified TCR beta CDR3 regions from RNA transcripts. When the TCR CDR3 underwent first-round RT-PCR, the HTBI primer set was used. TCRdb analysed the multiplex PCR reads with MiXCR anew, one entry per CDR3 protein. The table shows 600,000 to 900,000 distinct CDR3 sequences, with about 17% occurring only once. Sample: blood. The receptors stem from a man aged 18-30 years with Graves' hyperthyroidism.

The chain employs TRBV5-1 and TRBJ1-1; TRBD1 matches 9 bases. This CDR3 comprises 13 residues. Per the germline V gene, CDR1 is SGHRS and CDR2 is YFSETQ. V shed 3 bases, J shed 7 bases, and the junction held 4 bases outside the gene matches. CDR3 DNA sequence: TGCGCCAGCAGCTCGGGACAGGGATTTGAAGCTTTCTTT. Its translation: CASSSGQGFEAFF.

Only a few counts were recorded for this clonotype. The V gene is TRBV24-1, the J gene TRBJ2-7; D possibly uses TRBD1 or TRBD2 (6 bases each). This CDR3 spans 14 amino acids. From germline, CDR1 is KGHDR and CDR2 SFDVKD. V lost 5 bases and J 3 bases, leaving 13 bases between the germline ends. In DNA, the CDR3 is TGTGCCACCAGTGGAGAGGGGGGCGTCTACGAGCAGTACTTC. This encodes CATSGEGGVYEQYF.

This clonotype was found many times. The chain recombines TRBV6-1 with TRBJ1-5; TRBD1 matches 8 bases. Unmatched junction bases numbered 3, after V lost 5 bases and J lost 0 bases. Germline assignment: CDR1 MNHNS and CDR2 SASEGT. The CDR3 has 15 residues. The CDR3 sequence is CASSWTGNSNQPQHF. The CDR3 coding sequence is TGTGCCAGCAGTTGGACAGGGAATAGCAATCAGCCCCAGCATTTT.

The CDR3 DNA reads TGTGCCAGCAGCCTCCCGGGTGGGCTAGCGGAGAATGAGCAGTTCTTC. This codes for CASSLPGGLAENEQFF. This chain uses TRBV9 with TRBJ2-1; 7 bases fit TRBD2. V was clipped by 4 bases and J by 7 bases; unmatched bases: 14. The germline CDR1 and CDR2 sequences are SGDLS and YYNGEE. The CDR3 is 16 amino acids.

In this sample, this clonotype turned up a few times. The chain combines TRBV29-1 with TRBJ2-1; perhaps TRBD2 as D (5 bases). Trimming shortened V by 2 bases and J by 5 bases, and 10 bases separated the two germline ends. Germline CDR1 and CDR2: SQVTM and ANQGSEA. The CDR3 extends over 13 amino acids. The CDR3 DNA reads as TGCAGCGTTGAAAGAACTAGAGACAATGAGCAGTTCTTC. This codes for CSVERTRDNEQFF.

This clonotype occurred a few times. CDR3 DNA sequence: TGTGCCAGCAGTCGGGGTCAAGCTCGGGAAAAACTGTTTTTT. Its protein product is CASSRGQAREKLFF. The J gene is TRBJ1-4, the V gene TRBV27; D remains unclear. The CDR3 runs 14 residues. The germline gives CDR1 MNHEY, CDR2 SMNVEV (reference sequence). The V end lost 5 bases, the J end lost 8 bases, and 15 bases lay between the germline ends.

The chain uses TRBV2 and TRBJ2-4, with D perhaps matching TRBD1 or TRBD2 (5 bases each). V was cut by 4 bases and J by 9 bases, with 13 bases left in between. CDR1 is SNHLY, CDR2 FYNNEI, per germline. The CDR3 consists of 13 residues. CDR3 DNA sequence: TGTGCCAGCAGTGGCCTTTTTGGGGGCATTCAGTACTTC. Amino acid sequence: CASSGLFGGIQYF.

This clonotype was counted many times. The chain links TRBV12-3 or TRBV12-4 to TRBJ2-7; TRBD2 might be the D (5 bases). Trimming removed 8 bases from V and 5 bases from J, with 7 bases in between. CDR3 length: 10 amino acids. CDR3 in DNA: TGTGCCAGCTCCGGGGACGAGCAGTACTTC. Residues: CASSGDEQYF.